Listed here is a single T cell receptor (beta chain). This sample is drawn from a study of blood T cell repertoires in COVID-19. About the study: Samples of COVID-19 (acute and convalescent) were obtained from the United States, Italy and Spain.

This CDR3 is 14 amino acids long. V was trimmed by 4 bases and J by 6 bases, leaving 16 bases between them. Germline values: CDR1 SNHLY, CDR2 FYNNEI. In the source study's methods: Reference gene primer amplification gave nucleated cell count estimates. Here immunoSEQ multiplex PCR was the method, and the copy in TCRdb shows in-frame clones only, minus some. V and J calls and clone size are as listed in that table; D and trimming were resolved from the DNA. Among some 170,000 clones listed, 82% were seen once. Sequenced sample: peripheral blood. The gene calls are TRBV2 and TRBJ2-7; D perhaps matches TRBD2 (5 bases). The sequence was collected from a woman in her seventies with acute or convalescent COVID-19. The CDR3 is CASSVLGSPGEQYF. CDR3 sequence (DNA): TGTGCCAGCAGTGTCCTGGGGAGTCCCGGCGAGCAGTACTTC.